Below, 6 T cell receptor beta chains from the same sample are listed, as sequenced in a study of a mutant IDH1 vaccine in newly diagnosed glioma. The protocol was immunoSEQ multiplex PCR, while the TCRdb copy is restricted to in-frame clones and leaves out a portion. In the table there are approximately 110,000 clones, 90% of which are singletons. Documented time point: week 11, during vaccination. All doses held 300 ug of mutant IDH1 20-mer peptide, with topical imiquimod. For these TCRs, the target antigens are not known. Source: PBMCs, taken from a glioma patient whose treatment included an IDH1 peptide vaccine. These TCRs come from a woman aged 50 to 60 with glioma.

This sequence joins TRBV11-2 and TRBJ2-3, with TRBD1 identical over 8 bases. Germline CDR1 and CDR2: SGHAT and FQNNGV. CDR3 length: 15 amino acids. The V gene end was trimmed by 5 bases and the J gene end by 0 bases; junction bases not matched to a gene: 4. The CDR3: CASSTGTGSTDTQYF. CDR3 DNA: TGTGCCAGCAGCACTGGGACAGGTAGCACAGATACGCAGTATTTT.

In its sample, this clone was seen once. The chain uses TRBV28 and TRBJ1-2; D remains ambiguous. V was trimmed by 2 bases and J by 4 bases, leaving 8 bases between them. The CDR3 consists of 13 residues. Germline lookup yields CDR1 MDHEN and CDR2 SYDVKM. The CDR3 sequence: CASSLAGAYGYTF. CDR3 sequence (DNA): TGTGCCAGCAGTTTAGCAGGAGCCTATGGCTACACCTTC.

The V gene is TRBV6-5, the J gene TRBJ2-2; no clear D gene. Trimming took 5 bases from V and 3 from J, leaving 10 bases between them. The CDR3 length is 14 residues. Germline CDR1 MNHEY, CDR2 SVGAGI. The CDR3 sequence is CASSLRAYTGELFF. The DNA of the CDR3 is TGTGCCAGCAGTCTCCGGGCTTACACCGGGGAGCTGTTTTTT.

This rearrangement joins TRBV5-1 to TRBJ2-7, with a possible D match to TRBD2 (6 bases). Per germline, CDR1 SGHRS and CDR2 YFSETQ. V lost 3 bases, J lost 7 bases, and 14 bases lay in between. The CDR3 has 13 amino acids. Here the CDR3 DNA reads TGCGCCAGCAGCTCCGGACTAATTGGGGAGCAGTACTTC. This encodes CASSSGLIGEQYF.

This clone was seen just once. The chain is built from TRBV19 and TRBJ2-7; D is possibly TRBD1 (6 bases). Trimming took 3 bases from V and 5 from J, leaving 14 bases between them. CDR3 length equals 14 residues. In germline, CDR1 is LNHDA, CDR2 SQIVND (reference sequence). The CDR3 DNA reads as TGTGCCAGTAGTATGTCTGGGACAACCGACGAGCAGTACTTC. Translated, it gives CASSMSGTTDEQYF. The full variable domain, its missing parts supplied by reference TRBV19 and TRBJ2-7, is DGGITQSPKYLFRKEGQNVTLSCEQNLNHDAMYWYRQDPGQGLRLIYYSQIVNDFQKGDIAEGYSVSREKKESFPLTVTSAQKNPTAFYLCASSMSGTTDEQYFGPGTRLTVT.

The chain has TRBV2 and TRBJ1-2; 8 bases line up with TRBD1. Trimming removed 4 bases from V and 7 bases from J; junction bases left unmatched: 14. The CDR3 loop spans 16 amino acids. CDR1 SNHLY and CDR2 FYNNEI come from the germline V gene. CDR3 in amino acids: CASSGAGGRGHSGYTF. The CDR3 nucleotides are TGTGCCAGCAGTGGGGCTGGAGGCAGGGGGCACTCTGGCTACACCTTC.